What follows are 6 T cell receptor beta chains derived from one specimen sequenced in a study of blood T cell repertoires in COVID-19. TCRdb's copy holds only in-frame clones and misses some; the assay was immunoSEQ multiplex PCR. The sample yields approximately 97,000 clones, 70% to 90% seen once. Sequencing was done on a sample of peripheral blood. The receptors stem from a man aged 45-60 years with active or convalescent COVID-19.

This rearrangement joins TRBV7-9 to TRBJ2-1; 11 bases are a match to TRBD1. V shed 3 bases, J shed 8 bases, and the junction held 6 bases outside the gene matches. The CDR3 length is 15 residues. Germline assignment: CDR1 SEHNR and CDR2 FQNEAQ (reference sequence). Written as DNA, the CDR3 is TGTGCCAGCAGCTTCCGGGACAGGGGGGTGGATGAGCAGTTCTTC. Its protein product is CASSFRDRGVDEQFF.

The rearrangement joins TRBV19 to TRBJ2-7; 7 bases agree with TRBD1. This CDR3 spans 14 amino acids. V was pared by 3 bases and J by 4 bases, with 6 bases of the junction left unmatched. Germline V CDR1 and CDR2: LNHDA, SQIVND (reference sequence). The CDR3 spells CASSIATGPYEQYF. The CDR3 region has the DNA TGTGCCAGTAGTATCGCGACAGGGCCATACGAGCAGTACTTC.

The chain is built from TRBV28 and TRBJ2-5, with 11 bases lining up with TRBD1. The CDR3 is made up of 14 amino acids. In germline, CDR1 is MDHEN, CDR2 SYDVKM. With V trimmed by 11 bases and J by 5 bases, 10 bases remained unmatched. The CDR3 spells CASRTGGAGETQYF. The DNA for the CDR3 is TGTGCCTCCCGGACAGGGGGCGCCGGGGAGACCCAGTACTTC.

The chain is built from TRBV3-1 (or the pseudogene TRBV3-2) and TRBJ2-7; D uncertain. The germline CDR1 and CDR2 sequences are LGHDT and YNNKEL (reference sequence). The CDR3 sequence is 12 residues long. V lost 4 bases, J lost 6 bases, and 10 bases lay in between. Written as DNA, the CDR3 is TGTGCCAGCAGCCCCAACGCCGGCGAGCAGTACTTC. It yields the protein CASSPNAGEQYF.

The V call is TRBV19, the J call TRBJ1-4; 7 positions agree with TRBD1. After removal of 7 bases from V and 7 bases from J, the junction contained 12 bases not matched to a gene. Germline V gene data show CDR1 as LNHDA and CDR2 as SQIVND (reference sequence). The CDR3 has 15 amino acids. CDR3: CASNTGTAMGEKLFF. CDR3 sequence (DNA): TGTGCCAGTAACACCGGGACAGCGATGGGTGAAAAACTGTTTTTT. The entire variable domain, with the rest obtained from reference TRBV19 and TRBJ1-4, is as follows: DGGITQSPKYLFRKEGQNVTLSCEQNLNHDAMYWYRQDPGQGLRLIYYSQIVNDFQKGDIAEGYSVSREKKESFPLTVTSAQKNPTAFYLCASNTGTAMGEKLFFGSGTQLSVL.

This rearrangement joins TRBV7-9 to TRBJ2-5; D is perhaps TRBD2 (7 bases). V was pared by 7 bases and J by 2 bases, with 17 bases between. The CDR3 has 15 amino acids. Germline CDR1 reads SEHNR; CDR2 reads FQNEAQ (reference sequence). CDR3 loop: CASTLRGQLQETQYF. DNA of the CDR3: TGTGCCAGCACCCTGCGGGGGCAGCTTCAAGAGACCCAGTACTTC.